This TCR beta chain was sequenced in a study of shared clonotypes between healthy human individuals. Findings of the study overall: A limitation of the genetic and exposure-history diversity represented arose from few donors. Among donors, clonotype sharing was expected to be affected by sequencing depth. All-four-donor shared clonotypes had higher generation probabilities than non-shared clonotypes did.

Into CD45RA+ naive and CD45RA-negative memory subsets, the CD4+ cells were split. Clones were sequenced by immunoSEQ multiplex PCR, and TCRdb holds only the in-frame ones, with some missing. The top ten clones hold more than 9.5% of a sample with some 200,000 clones, 50% to 80% of them seen once. Germline V gives CDR1 SGHRS, CDR2 YFSETQ. Deletions cut 1 base from V and 2 bases from J, with 7 bases between. This CDR3 has 15 residues. Only a few counts were recorded for this clone. Its antigen is as yet unknown. The chain employs TRBV5-1 and TRBJ2-6, with D perhaps matching TRBD1 (5 bases). Sequenced sample: memory CD4+ T cells sorted from blood. Stated subset: CD45RA-negative fraction. The TCR originated in a man in his thirties or forties in good health. As DNA, the CDR3 is TGCGCCAGCAGCTTGTTAGGGGCTGGGGCCAACGTCCTGACTTTC. It codes for CASSLLGAGANVLTF.